The 2 T cell receptor beta chains listed next were all sequenced from one sample in a study of blood T cells in healthy people across ages. A second 7 to 11 cycle PCR used barcoded and J-beta primers. MiXCR, run by TCRdb on the 5' RACE reads, gives a single entry per CDR3 protein. Of roughly 1,800,000 distinct CDR3 sequences listed, about 50% are singletons. Sequencing was carried out using blood. The receptors stem from a woman in her forties in good health.

The CDR3 DNA sequence: TGTGCCAGCAGCCATAGCGGAATAGCGCAGTATTTT. Translation: CASSHSGIAQYF. The chain has TRBV3-1 and TRBJ2-3; D is possibly TRBD2 (6 bases). Germline CDR1 LGHDT, CDR2 YNNKEL (reference sequence). Trimming cost V 3 bases and J 10 bases, with 11 bases left between them. The CDR3 loop spans 12 amino acids.

This clonotype turned up a few times. The chain links TRBV6-1 to TRBJ2-1, with D perhaps given as TRBD1 or TRBD2 (5 bases each). In germline, CDR1 is MNHNS, CDR2 SASEGT. The CDR3 is 11 amino acids. V was shortened by 8 bases and J by 13 bases, with 15 bases between the two germline ends. CDR3 sequence: CASPGTDKQFF. The CDR3 DNA reads TGTGCCAGCCCTGGGACCGACAAACAGTTCTTC.